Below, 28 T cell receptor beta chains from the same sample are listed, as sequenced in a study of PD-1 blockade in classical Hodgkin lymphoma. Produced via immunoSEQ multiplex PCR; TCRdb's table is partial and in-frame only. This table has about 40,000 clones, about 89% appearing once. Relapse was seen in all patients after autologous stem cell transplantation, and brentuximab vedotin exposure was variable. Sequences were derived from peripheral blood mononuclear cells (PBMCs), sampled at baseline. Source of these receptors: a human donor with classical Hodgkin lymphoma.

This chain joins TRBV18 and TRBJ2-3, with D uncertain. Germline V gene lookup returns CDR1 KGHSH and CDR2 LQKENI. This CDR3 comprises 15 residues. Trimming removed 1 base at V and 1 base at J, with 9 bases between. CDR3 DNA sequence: TGTGCCAGCTCACCACGGTCAGAGGGCACAGATACGCAGTATTTT. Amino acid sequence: CASSPRSEGTDTQYF.

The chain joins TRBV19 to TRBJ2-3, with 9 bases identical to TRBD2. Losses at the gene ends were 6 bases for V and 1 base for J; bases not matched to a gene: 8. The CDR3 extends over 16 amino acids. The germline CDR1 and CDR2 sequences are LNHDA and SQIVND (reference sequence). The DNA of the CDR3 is TGTGCCAGTAGGCGTTTTAGCGGGAGACGCACAGATACGCAGTATTTT. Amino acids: CASRRFSGRRTDTQYF. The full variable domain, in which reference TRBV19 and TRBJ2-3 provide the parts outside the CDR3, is DGGITQSPKYLFRKEGQNVTLSCEQNLNHDAMYWYRQDPGQGLRLIYYSQIVNDFQKGDIAEGYSVSREKKESFPLTVTSAQKNPTAFYLCASRRFSGRRTDTQYFGPGTRLTVL.

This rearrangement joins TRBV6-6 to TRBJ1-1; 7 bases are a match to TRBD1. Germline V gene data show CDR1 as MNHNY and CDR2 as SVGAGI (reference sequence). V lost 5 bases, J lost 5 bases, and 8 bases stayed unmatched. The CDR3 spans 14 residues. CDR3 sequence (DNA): TGTGCCAGCAGTCACAGGGGATCGGGGACTGAAGCTTTCTTT. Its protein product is CASSHRGSGTEAFF.

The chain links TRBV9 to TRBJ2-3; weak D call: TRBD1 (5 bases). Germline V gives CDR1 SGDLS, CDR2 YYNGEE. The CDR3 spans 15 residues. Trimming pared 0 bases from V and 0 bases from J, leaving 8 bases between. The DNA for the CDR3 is TGTGCCAGCAGCGTAGAGGGGTTTAGCACAGATACGCAGTATTTT. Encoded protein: CASSVEGFSTDTQYF.

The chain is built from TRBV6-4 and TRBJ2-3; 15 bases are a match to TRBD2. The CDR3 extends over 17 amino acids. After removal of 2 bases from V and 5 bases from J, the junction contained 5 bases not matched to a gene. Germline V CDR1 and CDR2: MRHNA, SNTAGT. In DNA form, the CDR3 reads TGTGCCAGCAGTGACAGGACTAGCGGGGGGGCCATAGATACGCAGTATTTT. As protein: CASSDRTSGGAIDTQYF.

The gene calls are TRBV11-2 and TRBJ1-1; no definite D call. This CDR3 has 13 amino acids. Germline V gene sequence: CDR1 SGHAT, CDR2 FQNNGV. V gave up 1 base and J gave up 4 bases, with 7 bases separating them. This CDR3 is CASSLVWGTEAFF. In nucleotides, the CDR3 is TGTGCCAGCAGCTTAGTCTGGGGCACTGAAGCTTTCTTT.

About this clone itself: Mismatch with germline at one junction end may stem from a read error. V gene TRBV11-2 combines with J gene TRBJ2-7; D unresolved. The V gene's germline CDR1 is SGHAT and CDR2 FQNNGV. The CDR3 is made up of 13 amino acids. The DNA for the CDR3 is TGTGCCAGCAGCCCTCAGGACCACCTACCTTCCGAATTC. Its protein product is CASSPQDHLPSEF.

In DNA, the CDR3 is TGTGCCAGTAGTAGCGGCTGGGGGGAACCTGAGCAGTACTTC. It is translated as CASSSGWGEPEQYF. The genes are TRBV19 and TRBJ2-7; tentative D call: TRBD2 (6 bases). Per germline, CDR1 LNHDA and CDR2 SQIVND (reference sequence). This CDR3 has 14 amino acids. V lost 4 bases and J 7 bases, leaving 17 bases between the germline ends.

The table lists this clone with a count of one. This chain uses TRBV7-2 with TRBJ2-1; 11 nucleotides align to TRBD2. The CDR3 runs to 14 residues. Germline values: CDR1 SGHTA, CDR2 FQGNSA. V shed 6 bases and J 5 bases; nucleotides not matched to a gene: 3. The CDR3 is CASRRLAGHNEQFF. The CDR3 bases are TGTGCCAGCAGACGACTAGCGGGGCACAATGAGCAGTTCTTC.

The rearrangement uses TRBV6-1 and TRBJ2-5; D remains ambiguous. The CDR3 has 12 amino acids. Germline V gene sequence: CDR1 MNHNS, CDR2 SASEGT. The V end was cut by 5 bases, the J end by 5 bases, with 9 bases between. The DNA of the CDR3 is TGTGCCAGCAGTTTAGGGATGGAGACCCAGTACTTC. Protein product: CASSLGMETQYF.

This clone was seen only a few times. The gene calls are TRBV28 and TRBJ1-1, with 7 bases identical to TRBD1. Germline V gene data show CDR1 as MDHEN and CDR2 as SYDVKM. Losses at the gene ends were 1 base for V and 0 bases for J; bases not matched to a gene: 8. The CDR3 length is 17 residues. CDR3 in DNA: TGTGCCAGCAGTTTATCGCTAGGGACAGCTATGAACACTGAAGCTTTCTTT. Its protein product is CASSLSLGTAMNTEAFF.

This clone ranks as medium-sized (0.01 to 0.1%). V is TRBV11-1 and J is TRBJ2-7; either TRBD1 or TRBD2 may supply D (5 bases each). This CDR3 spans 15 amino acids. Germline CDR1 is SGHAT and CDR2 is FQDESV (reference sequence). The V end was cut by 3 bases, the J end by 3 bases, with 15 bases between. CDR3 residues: CASSLSSGTVYEQYF. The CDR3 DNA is TGTGCCAGCAGCTTGTCCTCCGGGACGGTCTACGAGCAGTACTTC.

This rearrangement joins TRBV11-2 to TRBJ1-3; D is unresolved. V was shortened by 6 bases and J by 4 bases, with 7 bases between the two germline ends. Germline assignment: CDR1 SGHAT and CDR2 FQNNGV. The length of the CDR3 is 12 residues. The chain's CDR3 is CASRSVGNTIYF. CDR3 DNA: TGTGCCAGCAGGTCTGTCGGAAACACCATATATTTT.

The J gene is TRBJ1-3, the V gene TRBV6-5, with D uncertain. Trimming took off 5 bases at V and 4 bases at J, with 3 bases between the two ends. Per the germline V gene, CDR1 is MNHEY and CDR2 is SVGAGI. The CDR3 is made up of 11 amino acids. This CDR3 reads CASSLGNTIYF. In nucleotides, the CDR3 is TGTGCCAGCAGTCTAGGAAACACCATATATTTT.

CDR3 loop: CASSLGGQGVQETQYF. Written as DNA, the CDR3 is TGTGCCAGCAGCTTAGGAGGACAGGGGGTTCAAGAGACCCAGTACTTC. V usage is TRBV11-3 and J usage is TRBJ2-5, with 10 bases lining up with TRBD1. Germline assignment: CDR1 SGHNT and CDR2 YENEEA. The V gene end was trimmed by 1 base and the J gene end by 2 bases; junction bases not matched to a gene: 4. The CDR3 length is 16 residues.

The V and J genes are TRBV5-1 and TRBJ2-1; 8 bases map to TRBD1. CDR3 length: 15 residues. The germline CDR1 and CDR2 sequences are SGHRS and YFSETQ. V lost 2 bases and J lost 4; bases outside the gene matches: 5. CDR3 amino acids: CASSFDRGSYNEQFF. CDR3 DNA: TGCGCCAGCAGCTTTGACAGGGGTTCTTACAATGAGCAGTTCTTC. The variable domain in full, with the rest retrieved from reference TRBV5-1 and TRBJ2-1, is KAGVTQTPRYLIKTRGQQVTLSCSPISGHRSVSWYQQTPGQGLQFLFEYFSETQRNKGNFPGRFSGRQFSNSRSEMNVSTLELGDSALYLCASSFDRGSYNEQFFGPGTRLTVL.

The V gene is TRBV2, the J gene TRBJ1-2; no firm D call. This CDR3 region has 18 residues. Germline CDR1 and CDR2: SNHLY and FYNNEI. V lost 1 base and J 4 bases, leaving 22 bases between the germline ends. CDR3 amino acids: CASSEGSPGEEHLYGYTF. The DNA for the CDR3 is TGTGCCAGCAGTGAAGGATCGCCCGGGGAGGAGCACCTCTATGGCTACACCTTC.

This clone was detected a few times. CDR3 nucleotides: TGCAGCGTTGGGGGGGATAGCACTGAAGCTTTCTTT. It encodes CSVGGDSTEAFF. The chain uses TRBV29-1 and TRBJ1-1; tentative D call: TRBD1 (5 bases). Trimming left V 4 bases short and J 4 bases short, with 10 bases between. Germline V CDR1 and CDR2: SQVTM, ANQGSEA. This CDR3 is built from 12 residues.

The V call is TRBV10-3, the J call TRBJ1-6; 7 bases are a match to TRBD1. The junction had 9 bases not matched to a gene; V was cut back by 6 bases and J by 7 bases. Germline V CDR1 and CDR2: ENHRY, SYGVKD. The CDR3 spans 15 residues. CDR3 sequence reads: CAISAGGSQNSPLHF. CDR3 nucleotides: TGTGCCATCAGCGCAGGGGGATCGCAGAATTCACCCCTCCACTTT.

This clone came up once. CDR3: CAIRGTSRNTEAFF. DNA for the CDR3: TGTGCCATCAGGGGGACAAGTAGGAACACTGAAGCTTTCTTT. This chain connects TRBV10-3 to TRBJ1-1, with D possibly matching TRBD1 (6 bases). Germline loops: CDR1 ENHRY, CDR2 SYGVKD. The CDR3 totals 14 residues. V was shortened by 6 bases and J by 1 base, with 12 bases between the two germline ends.

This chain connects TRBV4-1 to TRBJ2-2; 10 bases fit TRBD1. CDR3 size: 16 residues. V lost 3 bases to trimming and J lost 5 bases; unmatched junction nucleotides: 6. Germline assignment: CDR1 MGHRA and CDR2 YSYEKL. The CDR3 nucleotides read TGCGCCAGCAGCCATATAATGGGACAGGGGACCGGGGAGCTGTTTTTT. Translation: CASSHIMGQGTGELFF.

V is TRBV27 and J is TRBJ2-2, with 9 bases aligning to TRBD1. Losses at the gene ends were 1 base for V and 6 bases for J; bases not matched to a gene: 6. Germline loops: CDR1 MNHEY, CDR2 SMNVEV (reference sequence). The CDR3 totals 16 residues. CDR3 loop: CASSLLGTGRAGELFF. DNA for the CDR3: TGTGCCAGCAGTTTATTGGGGACAGGGCGGGCCGGGGAGCTGTTTTTT.

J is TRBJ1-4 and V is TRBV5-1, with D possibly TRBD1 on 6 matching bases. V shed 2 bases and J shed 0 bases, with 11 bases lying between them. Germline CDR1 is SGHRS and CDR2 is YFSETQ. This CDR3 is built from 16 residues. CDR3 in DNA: TGCGCCAGCAGCTTTTGGGGGCCAGCAACTAATGAAAAACTGTTTTTT. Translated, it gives CASSFWGPATNEKLFF.

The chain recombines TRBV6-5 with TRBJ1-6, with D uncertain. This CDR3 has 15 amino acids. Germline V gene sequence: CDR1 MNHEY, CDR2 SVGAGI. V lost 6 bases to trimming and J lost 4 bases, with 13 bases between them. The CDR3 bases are TGTGCCAGCAGACACTGGACGGATTATAATTCACCCCTCCACTTT. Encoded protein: CASRHWTDYNSPLHF.

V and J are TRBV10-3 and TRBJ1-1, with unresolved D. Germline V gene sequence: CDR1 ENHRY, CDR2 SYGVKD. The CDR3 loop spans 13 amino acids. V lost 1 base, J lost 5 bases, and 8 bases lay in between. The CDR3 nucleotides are TGTGCCATCAGTGAGTATGAGGGAACTGAAGCTTTCTTT. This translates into CAISEYEGTEAFF.

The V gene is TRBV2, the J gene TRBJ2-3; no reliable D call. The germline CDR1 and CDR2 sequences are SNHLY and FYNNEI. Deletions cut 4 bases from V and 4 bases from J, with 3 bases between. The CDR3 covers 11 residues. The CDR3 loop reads CASSAADTQYF. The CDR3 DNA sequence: TGTGCCAGCAGTGCGGCAGATACGCAGTATTTT.

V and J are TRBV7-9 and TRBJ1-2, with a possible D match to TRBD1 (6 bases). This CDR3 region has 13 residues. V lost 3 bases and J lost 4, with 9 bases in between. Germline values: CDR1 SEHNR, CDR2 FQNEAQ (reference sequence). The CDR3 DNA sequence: TGTGCCAGCAGCTTGGGGGGCCTCTATGGCTACACCTTC. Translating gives CASSLGGLYGYTF.

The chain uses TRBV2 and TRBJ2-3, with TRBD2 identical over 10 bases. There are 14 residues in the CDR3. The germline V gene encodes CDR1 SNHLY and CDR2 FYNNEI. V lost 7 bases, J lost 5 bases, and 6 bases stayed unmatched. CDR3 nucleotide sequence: TGTGCCAGCATGAGCGGGGGGGCCGTAGATACGCAGTATTTT. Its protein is CASMSGGAVDTQYF.